This T cell receptor (beta chain) stems from a study of OX40 agonist ivuxolimab in advanced cancers. Looking at the study overall: Earlier treatment with anti-PD-1, anti-PD-L1 or anti-CTLA-4 was permitted, and 35% to 45% had received some.

Produced via immunoSEQ multiplex PCR; TCRdb's table is partial and in-frame only. The sample holds about 50,000 clones, about nine tenths seen once. Regarding this clone: The antigen is not known.

Patients with a history of autoimmune disease or on systemic immunosuppression were excluded. Regarding the study as a whole: More expanded clones were found, on average, in CD8+ than in CD4+ T cells. In the 0.1 to 3.0 mg/kg range, CD4+ and CD8+ blood T cells had expanded clonally by week 6.

The source of this sequence is an adult with an advanced solid tumor such as melanoma, head and neck, liver or kidney cancer. The sample was CD4+ or CD8+ T cells sorted from blood, taken in a trial of the OX40 agonist ivuxolimab.

CDR3 nucleotides: TGCGCCAGCAGCCAAGCAGTGGGCGGAACCCAGTACTTC. It codes for CASSQAVGGTQYF. The rearrangement uses TRBV4-1 and TRBJ2-5; D call uncertain. V was cut by 1 base and J by 8 bases, with 11 bases left in between. CDR1 and CDR2 (germline): MGHRA, YSYEKL. The CDR3 sequence is 13 residues long.